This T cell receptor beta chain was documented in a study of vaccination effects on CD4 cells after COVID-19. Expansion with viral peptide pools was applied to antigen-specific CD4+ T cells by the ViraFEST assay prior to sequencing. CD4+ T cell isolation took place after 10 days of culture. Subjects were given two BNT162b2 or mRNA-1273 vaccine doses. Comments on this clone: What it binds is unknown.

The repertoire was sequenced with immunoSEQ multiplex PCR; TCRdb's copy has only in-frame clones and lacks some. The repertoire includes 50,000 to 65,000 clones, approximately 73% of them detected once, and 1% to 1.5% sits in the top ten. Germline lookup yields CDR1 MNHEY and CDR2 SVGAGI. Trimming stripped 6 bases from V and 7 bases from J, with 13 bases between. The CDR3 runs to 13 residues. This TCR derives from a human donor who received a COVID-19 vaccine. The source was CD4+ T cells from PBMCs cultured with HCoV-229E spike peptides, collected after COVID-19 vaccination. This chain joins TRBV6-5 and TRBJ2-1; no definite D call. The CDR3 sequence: CASRLRPRNEQFF. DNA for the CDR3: TGTGCCAGCAGGCTCCGACCGAGGAATGAGCAGTTCTTC.